The T cell receptor (beta chain) under discussion was sequenced for a study of T-cell reconstitution after alpha-beta-depleted transplantation in children. For TCRbeta, the library was prepared with unique molecular identifiers. TCRdb recomputed calls from the PCR reads with MiXCR, one row per CDR3 protein. The sample includes 85,000 to 120,000 distinct CDR3 sequences, roughly 6% of them seen just once. Trimming took 3 bases from V and 3 from J, leaving 18 bases between them. Germline V lookup: CDR1 DFQATT, CDR2 SNEGSKA (reference sequence). CDR3 size: 16 residues. This clonotype has ten or more counts. What it recognizes is unknown. Study-level points and caveats: The main origin of T-cell counts and diversity one year after transplant was newly produced T cells.

The V gene is TRBV20-1, the J gene TRBJ2-1; D might be TRBD2 (6 bases). This clonotype was sampled from a female patient aged 2 to 10 who had a stem cell transplant for Fanconi anemia, so the T cells may come from the graft donor. The specimen comprised PBMCs, mostly from graft donor cells, sampled 60 days after TCRalphabeta/CD19-depleted stem cell transplant. The CDR3 bases are TGCAGTGCTAGGCCCCAATATCCTAGCGTCTACAATGAGCAGTTCTTC. Translation: CSARPQYPSVYNEQFF.